Presented here are 30 T cell receptor beta chains from one specimen sequenced in a study of blood T cell repertoires in COVID-19. Method: immunoSEQ multiplex PCR; TCRdb's copy keeps in-frame clones and lacks some. The table has around 160,000 clones, around 83% seen once. Sequenced input: peripheral blood. Receptors originate from a man younger than 35 with acute or convalescent COVID-19.

A word on this clone: One end of the junction is discordant with germline, which a read error may explain. Other nucleotide sequences in the sample specify the same CDR3. The rearrangement uses TRBV9 and TRBJ2-7; 8 nucleotides align to TRBD1. The germline V gene encodes CDR1 SGDLS and CDR2 YYNGEE. The CDR3 covers 14 residues. The CDR3 DNA reads TGCGCCAGCAGCCCGGAAGGACAGGGCTACGAGCAGTACTTC. It codes for CASSPEGQGYEQYF. The variable domain in full, with the rest retrieved from reference TRBV9 and TRBJ2-7, is DSGVTQTPKHLITATGQRVTLRCSPRSGDLSVYWYQQSLDQGLQFLIQYYNGEERAKGNILERFSAQQFPDLHSELNLSSLELGDSALYFCASSPEGQGYEQYFGPGTRLTVT.

The chain has TRBV6-1 and TRBJ2-1; TRBD2 might be the D (6 bases). The germline V gene encodes CDR1 MNHNS and CDR2 SASEGT. This CDR3 has 14 amino acids. V lost 1 base and J 9 bases, leaving 13 bases between the germline ends. The CDR3 reads CASSEVGGISEQFF. CDR3 in DNA: TGTGCCAGCAGTGAAGTTGGGGGGATAAGTGAGCAGTTCTTC.

The CDR3: CAISGGVGAQETQYF. In nucleotides, the CDR3 is TGTGCCATCAGTGGTGGGGTTGGGGCCCAAGAGACCCAGTACTTC. V is TRBV10-3 and J is TRBJ2-5; D may be TRBD1 (5 bases). The CDR3 is made up of 15 amino acids. Between the trimmed V and J ends, which lost 4 bases and 1 base, there was a span of 13 bases. The germline CDR1 and CDR2 sequences are ENHRY and SYGVKD.

This chain connects TRBV18 to TRBJ2-1; 7 nucleotides agree with TRBD1. Unmatched junction bases numbered 14, after V lost 4 bases and J lost 2 bases. Germline CDR1 and CDR2: KGHSH and LQKENI. The CDR3 is 18 residues long. In DNA form, the CDR3 reads TGTGCCAGCTCACAGGGTGCCAACAGGGGTGTGACCTACAATGAGCAGTTCTTC. Protein sequence: CASSQGANRGVTYNEQFF.

V is TRBV18 and J is TRBJ1-5; unclear D gene. The CDR3 has 14 residues. Germline V gives CDR1 KGHSH, CDR2 LQKENI. Trimming pared 6 bases from V and 5 bases from J, leaving 14 bases between. As DNA, the CDR3 is TGTGCCAGCTCCCCCAACGGAGGAGATCAGCCCCAGCATTTT. Amino acid sequence: CASSPNGGDQPQHF.

The chain couples TRBV10-1 to TRBJ2-7; TRBD2 agrees at 7 bases. This CDR3 region has 16 residues. From germline, CDR1 is WNHNN and CDR2 SYGVQD (reference sequence). V lost 0 bases and J lost 2; bases outside the gene matches: 7. The CDR3 sequence is CASSESVGGGPYEQYF. In DNA form, the CDR3 reads TGCGCCAGCAGTGAGTCAGTGGGGGGGGGACCCTACGAGCAGTACTTC.

The V call is TRBV24-1, the J call TRBJ2-3; 8 nucleotides agree with TRBD2. Trimming took 4 bases from V and 3 from J; bases not matched to a gene: 5. The CDR3 sequence is 15 residues long. The germline V gene has CDR1 KGHDR and CDR2 SFDVKD. The CDR3 nucleotides read TGTGCCACCAGTGACCGCCGGGGGGGAACAGATACGCAGTATTTT. Translation: CATSDRRGGTDTQYF.

In nucleotides, the CDR3 is TGTGCCAGCAGCTTGGGGACAGGGATTTCCATGAACACTGAAGCTTTCTTT. This translates into CASSLGTGISMNTEAFF. The J gene is TRBJ1-1, the V gene TRBV5-8; 8 nucleotides line up with TRBD1. V was pared by 0 bases and J by 0 bases, with 7 bases of the junction left unmatched. Germline-derived CDR1 and CDR2 are SGHTS and YDEGEE. The CDR3 sequence is 17 residues long.

The J gene is TRBJ1-2, the V gene TRBV27, with TRBD1 as a possible D gene (5 bases). Per the germline V gene, CDR1 is MNHEY and CDR2 is SMNVEV (reference sequence). V was trimmed by 4 bases and J by 8 bases, leaving 14 bases between them. CDR3 length: 13 residues. The CDR3 protein is CASSYRQGSGYTF. CDR3 bases: TGTGCCAGCAGTTATCGGCAGGGAAGCGGCTACACCTTC.

This clone appeared a single time. J is TRBJ2-3 and V is TRBV4-1, with D possibly TRBD2 on 6 matching bases. This CDR3 has 14 residues. V was clipped by 2 bases and J by 10 bases, with 16 bases between them. CDR1 and CDR2 from the germline V gene are MGHRA and YSYEKL. CDR3 in amino acids: CASSQPGTYRAQYF. The DNA of the CDR3 is TGCGCCAGCAGCCAACCAGGGACTTACCGTGCGCAGTATTTT.

V gene TRBV3-1 (or the pseudogene TRBV3-2) combines with J gene TRBJ2-2, with 7 positions matching TRBD1. V lost 0 bases and J lost 4; bases outside the gene matches: 2. The CDR3 loop spans 15 amino acids. The germline V gene has CDR1 LGHDT and CDR2 YNNKEL (reference sequence). In nucleotides, the CDR3 is TGTGCCAGCAGCCAAGAACAGGGGAGCACCGGGGAGCTGTTTTTT. Its protein is CASSQEQGSTGELFF.

V usage is TRBV9 and J usage is TRBJ1-2; TRBD1 aligns across 9 bases. This CDR3 is built from 15 residues. V shed 3 bases, J shed 2 bases, and the junction held 5 bases outside the gene matches. Looked up from germline, CDR1 is SGDLS and CDR2 is YYNGEE. In DNA form, the CDR3 reads TGTGCCAGCAGCGAGCCCGGGACAGGGAACTATGGCTACACCTTC. Translating gives CASSEPGTGNYGYTF.

The rearrangement uses TRBV5-6 and TRBJ2-2; D perhaps matches TRBD2 (5 bases). The ends were cut back, 6 bases at V and 1 base at J, with 10 bases in the middle. This CDR3 has 14 amino acids. The germline V gene has CDR1 SGHDT and CDR2 YYEEEE. CDR3 residues: CASTFGVNTGELFF. The CDR3 DNA reads TGTGCCAGCACCTTCGGGGTGAACACCGGGGAGCTGTTTTTT.

A single count supports this clone. The gene calls are TRBV5-1 and TRBJ2-6; 8 bases align to TRBD1. Germline V gene sequence: CDR1 SGHRS, CDR2 YFSETQ. The trim removed 2 bases at V and 2 bases at J, leaving 3 bases unmatched. The length of the CDR3 is 16 residues. The chain's CDR3 is CASSLDRGTGANVLTF. The CDR3 nucleotides are TGCGCCAGCAGCTTAGACAGGGGAACTGGGGCCAACGTCCTGACTTTC.

This chain connects TRBV6-5 to TRBJ2-2; D is possibly TRBD1 (5 bases). The CDR3 consists of 14 residues. Germline CDR1 MNHEY, CDR2 SVGAGI. The ends were cut back, 0 bases at V and 6 bases at J, with 8 bases in the middle. The CDR3 is CASSYSRDSGELFF. DNA of the CDR3: TGTGCCAGCAGTTACTCCAGGGATTCCGGGGAGCTGTTTTTT.

The chain uses TRBV7-3 and TRBJ2-1; TRBD2 agrees at 10 bases. The CDR3 covers 15 residues. Per the germline V gene, CDR1 is SGHTA and CDR2 is FQGTGA. V was pared by 5 bases and J by 9 bases, with 10 bases of the junction left unmatched. CDR3 DNA: TGTGCCAGCAGCCCAAGGGCTAGCGGGGGTGGTGAGCAGTTCTTC. This encodes CASSPRASGGGEQFF.

This sequence joins TRBV19 and TRBJ1-5, with TRBD1 as a possible D gene (6 bases). The CDR3 totals 13 residues. From germline, CDR1 is LNHDA and CDR2 SQIVND (reference sequence). V was clipped by 6 bases and J by 4 bases, with 10 bases between them. The CDR3 loop reads CASSRTVNQPQHF. For the CDR3, the DNA is TGTGCCAGTAGCAGGACAGTTAATCAGCCCCAGCATTTT.

The rearrangement joins TRBV5-1 to TRBJ1-1; D is unclear. The CDR3 spans 13 residues. Germline CDR1 and CDR2: SGHRS and YFSETQ. Trimming removed 6 bases from V and 3 bases from J, with 12 bases in between. The chain's CDR3 is CASNRAEDTEAFF. The CDR3 DNA sequence: TGCGCCAGCAACCGGGCGGAGGACACTGAAGCTTTCTTT.

This sequence joins TRBV6-5 and TRBJ2-7; a possible D gene is TRBD1 (6 bases). Germline V gene sequence: CDR1 MNHEY, CDR2 SVGAGI. This CDR3 has 14 amino acids. The V gene lost 2 bases and the J gene lost 3 bases, with 11 bases spanning the gap. The CDR3 DNA is TGTGCCAGCAGTTACGAGGGGACACGCTACGAGCAGTACTTC. It translates to CASSYEGTRYEQYF.

The chain is built from TRBV6-5 and TRBJ1-3; weak D call: TRBD1 (5 bases). Trimming cost V 6 bases and J 0 bases, with 9 bases left between them. Germline CDR1 MNHEY, CDR2 SVGAGI. The CDR3 sequence is 14 residues long. The CDR3 region is CASRTGLSGNTIYF. The CDR3 DNA sequence: TGTGCCAGCAGAACAGGCCTCTCTGGAAACACCATATATTTT.

This clone was observed once. DNA for the CDR3: TGTGCCAGCAGCCAAGATATGCCCCCGGGACAGCGATCTGGGGCCAACGTCCTGACTTTC. This sequence encodes CASSQDMPPGQRSGANVLTF. This rearrangement joins TRBV3-1 (or the pseudogene TRBV3-2) to TRBJ2-6, with 7 bases matching TRBD1. The CDR3 sequence is 20 residues long. Germline V gives CDR1 LGHDT, CDR2 YNNKEL (reference sequence). With 0 bases clipped from V and 1 base from J, the junction kept 12 bases outside the gene matches.

The chain is built from TRBV5-1 and TRBJ2-1; a possible D gene is TRBD1 (6 bases). This CDR3 comprises 14 residues. Germline CDR1 and CDR2: SGHRS and YFSETQ. V dropped 3 bases and J dropped 3 bases, with 10 bases sitting between them. This chain's CDR3 is CASSSRTDYNEQFF. As DNA, the CDR3 is TGCGCCAGCAGCTCCAGGACAGACTACAATGAGCAGTTCTTC.

The chain is built from TRBV7-2 and TRBJ2-2; 12 nucleotides line up with TRBD2. Germline CDR1 SGHTA, CDR2 FQGNSA. The CDR3 is made up of 16 amino acids. The ends lost 5 bases at V and 5 bases at J; junction bases unmatched: 6. Written as DNA, the CDR3 is TGTGCCAGCAGCGAAGGACTAGCGGGGTTTACCGGGGAGCTGTTTTTT. This encodes CASSEGLAGFTGELFF.

The chain links TRBV6-5 to TRBJ2-7; 8 bases align to TRBD1. CDR1 and CDR2 (germline): MNHEY, SVGAGI. This CDR3 spans 15 amino acids. J was trimmed by 2 bases and V by 2 bases; bases with no gene match: 5. The CDR3 spells CASSYGGTGPYEQYF. In nucleotides, the CDR3 is TGTGCCAGCAGTTACGGGGGGACAGGACCCTACGAGCAGTACTTC.

The chain employs TRBV7-3 and TRBJ2-5, with TRBD1 as a possible D gene (6 bases). The CDR3 loop spans 14 amino acids. The germline V and J ends were trimmed by 5 bases and 5 bases, with 15 bases remaining between them. Germline values: CDR1 SGHTA, CDR2 FQGTGA. CDR3 sequence reads: CASSETGIGETQYF. DNA for the CDR3: TGTGCCAGCAGCGAAACAGGGATCGGGGAGACCCAGTACTTC.

The gene calls are TRBV7-2 and TRBJ1-3; no firm D call. The ends were cut back, 4 bases at V and 0 bases at J, with 10 bases in the middle. Germline assignment: CDR1 SGHTA and CDR2 FQGNSA. The CDR3 spans 15 residues. Here the CDR3 reads CASSSQLSSGNTIYF. Written as DNA, the CDR3 is TGTGCCAGCAGCTCACAGCTTTCCTCTGGAAACACCATATATTTT.

The V call is TRBV4-1, the J call TRBJ1-5; no definite D call. V dropped 0 bases and J dropped 1 base, with 10 bases sitting between them. Per the germline V gene, CDR1 is MGHRA and CDR2 is YSYEKL. The CDR3 covers 16 residues. The CDR3 region is CASSQEAGGSNQPQHF. As DNA, the CDR3 is TGCGCCAGCAGCCAAGAGGCGGGAGGGAGCAATCAGCCCCAGCATTTT.

The table lists this clone with a few counts. V and J are TRBV5-4 and TRBJ1-1; 7 positions match TRBD1. The germline V gene encodes CDR1 SGHNT and CDR2 YYREEE (reference sequence). Germline trimming cut 3 bases from V and 8 bases from J; bases unmatched to any gene: 13. This CDR3 spans 15 amino acids. The CDR3 sequence: CASSSRGQPNLEAFF. As DNA, the CDR3 is TGTGCCAGCAGCTCGCGGGGACAGCCCAATTTAGAAGCTTTCTTT. Supplemented by reference TRBV5-4 and TRBJ1-1, the full variable domain reads ETGVTQSPTHLIKTRGQQVTLRCSSQSGHNTVSWYQQALGQGPQFIFQYYREEENGRGNFPPRFSGLQFPNYSSELNVNALELDDSALYLCASSSRGQPNLEAFFGQGTRLTVV.

The chain joins TRBV11-2 to TRBJ2-3; 9 nucleotides align to TRBD1. CDR3 length: 15 residues. V was clipped by 4 bases and J by 4 bases; unmatched bases: 6. Germline V gene sequence: CDR1 SGHAT, CDR2 FQNNGV. Here the CDR3 DNA reads TGTGCCAGCAGCTCAGACCACAGGGGGCCAGATACGCAGTATTTT. It specifies CASSSDHRGPDTQYF.

The chain has TRBV2 and TRBJ1-1; 10 bases fit TRBD1. Per germline, CDR1 SNHLY and CDR2 FYNNEI. The CDR3 runs 13 residues. Losses at the gene ends were 7 bases for V and 5 bases for J; bases not matched to a gene: 4. This CDR3 is CASKGQGKTEAFF. The CDR3 region has the DNA TGTGCCAGCAAGGGACAGGGGAAGACTGAAGCTTTCTTT.